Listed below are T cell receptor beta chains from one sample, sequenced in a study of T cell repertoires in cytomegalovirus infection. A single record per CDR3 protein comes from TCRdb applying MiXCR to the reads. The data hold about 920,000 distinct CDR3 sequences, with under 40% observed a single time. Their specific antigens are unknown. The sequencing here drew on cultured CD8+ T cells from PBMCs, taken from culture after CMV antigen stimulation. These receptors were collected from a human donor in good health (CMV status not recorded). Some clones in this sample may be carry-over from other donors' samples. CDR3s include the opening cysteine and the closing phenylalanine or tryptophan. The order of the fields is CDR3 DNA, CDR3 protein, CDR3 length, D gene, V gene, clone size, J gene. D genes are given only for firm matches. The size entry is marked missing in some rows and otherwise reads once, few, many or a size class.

TGTGCCAGCAGTCGGGACTGGGGCTCCTACAATGAGCAGTTCTTC | CASSRDWGSYNEQFF | 15 | NA | TRBV5-6 | NA | TRBJ2-1
TGTGCCAGTAGTTGGACAGGCCGCCAAGCTTTCTTT | CASSWTGRQAFF | 12 | TRBD1 | TRBV19 | NA | TRBJ1-1
TGTGCCAGCAGCCTTGGGACAGGGGGCAAGGAGCCCCAGCATTTT | CASSLGTGGKEPQHF | 15 | TRBD1 | TRBV7-6 | many | TRBJ1-5
TGTGCCAGCAGCTCCGCAGGTGGCTACACCTTC | CASSSAGGYTF | 11 | NA | TRBV5-4 | NA | TRBJ1-2
TGTGCCAGCGGCCGAGGACTGGGGCAGCCCCAGCATTTT | CASGRGLGQPQHF | 13 | NA | TRBV6-4 | NA | TRBJ1-5
TGCGCCAGCAGCCAAGCACTGGTGAACACTGAAGCTTTCTTT | CASSQALVNTEAFF | 14 | NA | TRBV4-1 | few | TRBJ1-1
TGTGCCACCAGCAGAGATCTCAGCTATAGCAATCAGCCCCAGCATTTT | CATSRDLSYSNQPQHF | 16 | NA | TRBV15 | NA | TRBJ1-5
TGTGCCAGCATTCCAGCGACAGGGGGGTCCTATGGCTACACCTTC | CASIPATGGSYGYTF | 15 | TRBD1 | TRBV2 | NA | TRBJ1-2
TGTGCCAGTAGTTGGCTAGCGGGGGAAACCGGGGAGCTGTTTTTT | CASSWLAGETGELFF | 15 | TRBD2 | TRBV19 | few | TRBJ2-2
TGTGCCAGCAGCCAAGTACCCTTCAGAGAGACCCAGTACTTC | CASSQVPFRETQYF | 14 | NA | TRBV3-1 | once | TRBJ2-5
TGTGTCATCAGTGTCTCGGGACAGGAAGAAGTCTATGGCTACACCTTC | CVISVSGQEEVYGYTF | 16 | TRBD1 | TRBV10-3 | NA | TRBJ1-2
TGTGCCAGCAGCCACACCCGGAGTCAGGGACTGCCTGAAGCTTTCTTT | CASSHTRSQGLPEAFF | 16 | NA | TRBV5-6 | NA | TRBJ1-1
TGTGCCAGCAGTGATGGAGACCGGTACTACGAGCAGTACTTC | CASSDGDRYYEQYF | 14 | NA | TRBV25-1 | NA | TRBJ2-7
TGTGCCAGCAGCCAGGGGACAGCTTATAATTCACCCCTCCACTTT | CASSQGTAYNSPLHF | 15 | TRBD1 | TRBV4-2 | NA | TRBJ1-6
TGTGCCAGCAGTTTGCGAGACAGGGTGAATTCACCCCTCCACTTT | CASSLRDRVNSPLHF | 15 | TRBD1 | TRBV27 | NA | TRBJ1-6
TGTGCCAGCAGTGGCTACTTAGGGGAGACCCAGTACTTC | CASSGYLGETQYF | 13 | NA | TRBV6-1 | few | TRBJ2-5
TGCGCCAGCAGTGAGTATGGGGTGACTTTCTTT | CASSEYGVTFF | 11 | NA | TRBV10-2 | NA | TRBJ1-1
TGTGCCAGCACCTTATCACTGGGCTATAGCAATCAGCCCCAGCATTTT | CASTLSLGYSNQPQHF | 16 | NA | TRBV6-2/TRBV6-3 | few | TRBJ1-5
TGCGCCAGCAGTGATTTATCGGGGGTTGAAGCTTTCTTT | CASSDLSGVEAFF | 13 | NA | TRBV10-1 | NA | TRBJ1-1
TGTGCCAGCAGCTGGCAGGGGTTCCCAGATACGCAGTATTTT | CASSWQGFPDTQYF | 14 | NA | TRBV7-6 | many | TRBJ2-3
TGTGCCAGCAGCGCCCCGACTAGCGGGGGGCCACACCACAATGAGCAGTTCTTC | CASSAPTSGGPHHNEQFF | 18 | TRBD2 | TRBV7-9 | few | TRBJ2-1
TGTGTCAGCTGTTTGGTGAACACCGGGGAGCTGTTTTTT | CVSCLVNTGELFF | 13 | NA | TRBV6-8 | once | TRBJ2-2
TGTGCCACCAGTGATTCCTTTTGGACGGGAAACACCGGGGAGCTGTTTTTT | CATSDSFWTGNTGELFF | 17 | NA | TRBV24-1 | few | TRBJ2-2
TGTGCCAGCAGCCCCGCGGACAGGGATAATCAGCCCCAGCATTTT | CASSPADRDNQPQHF | 15 | TRBD1 | TRBV7-9 | few | TRBJ1-5
TGTGCCAGCAGTTTGACCGAGCGGGGGTACAATGAGCAGTTCTTC | CASSLTERGYNEQFF | 15 | TRBD2 | TRBV28 | NA | TRBJ2-1
TGCGCCAGCAGCCAAGATCCCCCCAGAGGGGTCACAGATACGCAGTATTTT | CASSQDPPRGVTDTQYF | 17 | NA | TRBV4-1 | NA | TRBJ2-3
TGTGCCAGCAGCTTAGGGGGGGGGATTTATCAGCCCCAGCATTTT | CASSLGGGIYQPQHF | 15 | NA | TRBV7-8 | few | TRBJ1-5
TGTGCCAGCAGCAACCTTATTAGCAATCAGCCCCAGCATTTT | CASSNLISNQPQHF | 14 | NA | TRBV7-8 | many | TRBJ1-5
TGCGCCAGCAGCCAAGAATCCCCAGGGGCCTACACAGATACGCAGTATTTT | CASSQESPGAYTDTQYF | 17 | NA | TRBV4-1 | NA | TRBJ2-3